Below are 29 T cell receptor beta chains sequenced from a single sample in a study of high-grade serous ovarian cancer treatment subgroups. Sequenced by immunoSEQ multiplex PCR; TCRdb stores in-frame clones only, minus some. The sample shows some 7,700 clones, more than 60% of them seen only once. Tumor tissue was taken before any definitive surgery or chemotherapy was given. The sample comprised tumor tissue. These TCRs come from a human donor with high-grade serous ovarian cancer.

Only a few counts were recorded for this clone. The V gene is TRBV9, the J gene TRBJ2-2, with a weak D call TRBD2 (6 bases). This CDR3 is built from 14 residues. Looked up from germline, CDR1 is SGDLS and CDR2 is YYNGEE. V gave up 8 bases and J gave up 2 bases, with 13 bases separating them. The CDR3 sequence is CASGSGLNTGELFF. CDR3 DNA sequence: TGTGCCAGTGGTAGCGGACTCAACACCGGGGAGCTGTTTTTT.

The chain is built from TRBV7-8 and TRBJ2-3; the D call may be TRBD1 or TRBD2 (5 bases each). Looked up from germline, CDR1 is SGHVS and CDR2 is FQNEAQ. The length of the CDR3 is 14 residues. V shed 10 bases and J shed 3 bases, with 17 bases lying between them. CDR3 DNA: TGTGCCACCCGTTGGGGGACGAGTACAGATACGCAGTATTTT. This codes for CATRWGTSTDTQYF.

The sample holds one count of this clone. J is TRBJ2-2 and V is TRBV18, with D possibly TRBD2 on 5 matching bases. The CDR3 loop spans 16 amino acids. V gave up 5 bases and J gave up 3 bases, with 16 bases separating them. Looked up from germline, CDR1 is KGHSH and CDR2 is LQKENI. The CDR3 sequence: CASSTLANEDTGELFF. CDR3 in DNA: TGTGCCAGCTCAACCTTAGCGAATGAGGACACCGGGGAGCTGTTTTTT.

This clone was seen a single time. The chain employs TRBV10-2 and TRBJ2-7, with D unclear. The CDR3 contains 13 residues. Germline assignment: CDR1 WSHSY and CDR2 SAAADI. V dropped 8 bases and J dropped 0 bases, with 11 bases sitting between them. The CDR3: CASEGPNSYEQYF. In nucleotides, the CDR3 is TGCGCCAGCGAAGGGCCTAACTCCTACGAGCAGTACTTC.

V gene TRBV11-2 combines with J gene TRBJ2-5, with TRBD2 matching over 8 bases. The trim removed 1 base at V and 3 bases at J, leaving 7 bases unmatched. CDR3 length: 16 amino acids. Germline CDR1 and CDR2: SGHAT and FQNNGV. The chain's CDR3 is CASSLGVSGTKETQYF. The CDR3 DNA reads TGTGCCAGCAGCTTAGGGGTTAGCGGGACTAAAGAGACCCAGTACTTC.

CDR3 in DNA: TGTGCCAGCAGCTTGGATCAAGGGGCCTACGAGCAGTACTTC. It codes for CASSLDQGAYEQYF. The rearrangement uses TRBV5-5 and TRBJ2-7; D possibly corresponds to TRBD1 (5 bases). This CDR3 region has 14 residues. CDR1 is SGHKS and CDR2 is YYEKEE in the germline V gene (reference sequence). V lost 0 bases, J lost 2 bases, and 9 bases lay in between.

This rearrangement joins TRBV4-2 to TRBJ2-7, with TRBD1 matching 9 bases. The CDR3 length is 15 residues. Germline V gene sequence: CDR1 LGHNA, CDR2 YNFKEQ. With 5 bases clipped from V and 3 bases from J, the junction kept 8 bases outside the gene matches. The CDR3, as DNA: TGTGCCAGCAGCGCGTCCGGGACAGGGCTCTACGAGCAGTACTTC. This gives the protein CASSASGTGLYEQYF.

CDR3 coding DNA: TGTGCCAGCGCAACTTGGTACAATGAGCAGTTCTTC. This gives the protein CASATWYNEQFF. The J gene is TRBJ2-1, the V gene TRBV27, with D hard to call. The CDR3 runs to 12 residues. Trimming took off 8 bases at V and 4 bases at J, with 9 bases between the two ends. Germline values: CDR1 MNHEY, CDR2 SMNVEV (reference sequence).

J is TRBJ2-2 and V is TRBV27; 10 bases are shared with TRBD1. CDR3 size: 16 residues. Per the germline V gene, CDR1 is MNHEY and CDR2 is SMNVEV (reference sequence). V lost 0 bases, J lost 7 bases, and 5 bases stayed unmatched. CDR3 sequence: CASSLSRTGGNGELFF. CDR3 nucleotide sequence: TGTGCCAGCAGTTTATCCAGGACAGGGGGGAACGGGGAGCTGTTTTTT.

The CDR3 sequence is CASSLAGGLEQYF. CDR3 nucleotides: TGTGCCAGCAGCTTAGCGGGAGGGCTCGAGCAGTACTTC. This chain connects TRBV7-3 to TRBJ2-7; 9 nucleotides match TRBD2. The CDR3 contains 13 residues. CDR1 and CDR2 from the germline V gene are SGHTA and FQGTGA. J gave up 6 bases and V 2 bases, and 2 bases lay outside the gene matches. The full variable domain, rest sourced from reference TRBV7-3 and TRBJ2-7, is GAGVSQTPSNKVTEKGKYVELRCDPISGHTALYWYRQSLGQGPEFLIYFQGTGAADDSGLPNDRFFAVRPEGSVSTLKIQRTERGDSAVYLCASSLAGGLEQYFGPGTRLTVT.

This rearrangement joins TRBV4-1 to TRBJ1-5; D remains unclear. Germline CDR1 and CDR2: MGHRA and YSYEKL. The CDR3 is 15 residues long. The germline V and J ends were trimmed by 1 base and 6 bases, with 13 bases remaining between them. CDR3 region: CASSQVAGMSQPQHF. The CDR3 DNA reads TGCGCCAGCAGCCAAGTGGCGGGGATGAGTCAGCCCCAGCATTTT.

J is TRBJ2-3 and V is TRBV5-4; 8 bases are a match to TRBD2. V gave up 2 bases and J gave up 4 bases; unmatched junction bases: 15. The CDR3 consists of 18 residues. Germline V gives CDR1 SGHNT, CDR2 YYREEE (reference sequence). DNA for the CDR3: TGTGCCAGCAGCTTTGTGGGTCGGGGGGGCCCGGGTGCAGATACGCAGTATTTT. As protein: CASSFVGRGGPGADTQYF.

The rearrangement uses TRBV4-3 and TRBJ2-4, with TRBD2 as a possible D gene (5 bases). Trimming took off 4 bases at V and 0 bases at J, with 22 bases between the two ends. The germline gives CDR1 LGHNA, CDR2 YSLEER. The CDR3 contains 19 residues. The CDR3: CASSPRAIPATLAKNIQYF. The CDR3 DNA reads as TGCGCCAGCAGCCCGCGGGCCATTCCCGCAACTCTAGCCAAAAACATTCAGTACTTC.

This clone occurred once. The V and J genes are TRBV5-4 and TRBJ2-2; D is unresolved. CDR1 and CDR2 (germline): SGHNT, YYREEE (reference sequence). The CDR3 length is 16 residues. V lost 3 bases, J lost 7 bases, and 19 bases lay in between. Here the CDR3 reads CASSSELPGYGGELFF. The CDR3 nucleotides are TGTGCCAGCAGCTCCGAGTTACCGGGCTATGGCGGGGAGCTGTTTTTT.

J is TRBJ1-2 and V is TRBV2; 10 bases are a match to TRBD1. CDR1 is SNHLY and CDR2 is FYNNEI in the germline V gene. This CDR3 contains 14 residues. With 6 bases clipped from V and 3 bases from J, the junction kept 4 bases outside the gene matches. As DNA, the CDR3 is TGTGCCAGCAGCGAGGACAGGGGGTACTATGGCTACACCTTC. Translation: CASSEDRGYYGYTF. Drawing the rest from reference TRBV2 and TRBJ1-2, the complete variable domain is EPEVTQTPSHQVTQMGQEVILRCVPISNHLYFYWYRQILGQKVEFLVSFYNNEISEKSEIFDDQFSVERPDGSNFTLKIRSTKLEDSAMYFCASSEDRGYYGYTFGSGTRLTVV.

The chain links TRBV7-2 to TRBJ1-2; the D gene is possibly TRBD1 (5 bases). This CDR3 is 14 amino acids long. V lost 3 bases and J lost 7, with 15 bases in between. The germline gives CDR1 SGHTA, CDR2 FQGNSA. The DNA of the CDR3 is TGTGCCAGCAGCTTGGGGGGTGCGTCTTCTGGCTACACCTTC. Amino acids: CASSLGGASSGYTF.

The chain employs TRBV25-1 and TRBJ2-1; the D is unclear. CDR1 is MGHDK, CDR2 SYGVNS, per germline. This CDR3 is 12 amino acids long. Trimming stripped 6 bases from V and 6 bases from J, with 9 bases between. The CDR3 region is CASRSWGNEQFF. The CDR3 nucleotides are TGTGCCAGCAGGAGTTGGGGCAATGAGCAGTTCTTC. Filled out from reference TRBV25-1 and TRBJ2-1, the complete variable domain reads EADIYQTPRYLVIGTGKKITLECSQTMGHDKMYWYQQDPGMELHLIHYSYGVNSTEKGDLSSESTVSRIRTEHFPLTLESARPSHTSQYLCASRSWGNEQFFGPGTRLTVL.

The genes are TRBV19 and TRBJ1-1; TRBD1 aligns across 7 bases. V lost 7 bases and J lost 4; bases outside the gene matches: 18. This CDR3 is built from 17 residues. The germline V gene has CDR1 LNHDA and CDR2 SQIVND (reference sequence). CDR3 nucleotides: TGTGCCAGTACCTCTAGGGGGCGGCGGGCCGACGGCACTGAAGCTTTCTTT. It translates to CASTSRGRRADGTEAFF.

The J gene is TRBJ2-3, the V gene TRBV29-1; 8 bases line up with TRBD2. Germline V gene data show CDR1 as SQVTM and CDR2 as ANQGSEA. Germline trimming cut 7 bases from V and 6 bases from J; bases unmatched to any gene: 15. The CDR3 spans 15 residues. Written as DNA, the CDR3 is TGCAGCGCCTACCAACTAGCGGAGCGACTGGATACGCAGTATTTT. Encoded protein: CSAYQLAERLDTQYF.

The genes are TRBV9 and TRBJ2-1; D unclear. The CDR3 spans 15 residues. Germline V gene lookup returns CDR1 SGDLS and CDR2 YYNGEE. V lost 0 bases and J lost 0, with 7 bases in between. CDR3 protein: CASSVEVSSYNEQFF. CDR3 sequence (DNA): TGTGCCAGCAGCGTAGAGGTAAGCTCCTACAATGAGCAGTTCTTC. Variable domain in full (rest from reference TRBV9 and TRBJ2-1): DSGVTQTPKHLITATGQRVTLRCSPRSGDLSVYWYQQSLDQGLQFLIQYYNGEERAKGNILERFSAQQFPDLHSELNLSSLELGDSALYFCASSVEVSSYNEQFFGPGTRLTVL.

This clone was picked up one time. The chain couples TRBV9 to TRBJ2-7, with D maybe TRBD2 (6 bases). This CDR3 has 17 amino acids. Per the germline V gene, CDR1 is SGDLS and CDR2 is YYNGEE. Trimming took 0 bases from V and 1 from J, leaving 17 bases between them. Here the CDR3 reads CASSVGVSTGRSYEQYF. CDR3 sequence (DNA): TGTGCCAGCAGCGTAGGGGTCTCGACCGGGAGATCCTACGAGCAGTACTTC.

The V gene is TRBV7-8, the J gene TRBJ2-7; 9 bases line up with TRBD2. CDR1 and CDR2 from the germline V gene are SGHVS and FQNEAQ. V lost 5 bases, J lost 4 bases, and 12 bases stayed unmatched. The CDR3 is made up of 16 amino acids. This chain's CDR3 is CASSPPWAGGPYEQYF. CDR3 coding DNA: TGTGCCAGCAGCCCCCCGTGGGCGGGGGGGCCGTACGAGCAGTACTTC.

This clone was counted only a few times. This chain uses TRBV5-3 with TRBJ1-2; perhaps TRBD1 as D (6 bases). TRBV5-3 is reported as an ORF; its role is uncertain. The CDR3 has 14 residues. V was trimmed by 8 bases and J by 4 bases, leaving 18 bases between them. CDR3 loop: CASRPAQGSYGYTF. The CDR3 coding sequence is TGTGCCAGCAGACCCGCCCAGGGGAGCTATGGCTACACCTTC.

V and J are TRBV7-2 and TRBJ2-1; 9 bases are a match to TRBD2. Trimming took 0 bases from V and 7 from J; bases not matched to a gene: 7. Germline CDR1 is SGHTA and CDR2 is FQGNSA. CDR3 length: 16 amino acids. The CDR3, as DNA: TGTGCCAGCAGCTTAGCCGGCGGGAGGGCCCGGAATGAGCAGTTCTTC. It encodes CASSLAGGRARNEQFF.

The chain has TRBV30 and TRBJ1-2; D is unresolved. V was trimmed by 3 bases and J by 7 bases, leaving 18 bases between them. Germline V gene sequence: CDR1 GTSNPN, CDR2 SVGIG (reference sequence). The CDR3 sequence is 14 residues long. The CDR3 DNA follows: TGTGCCTGGAGCCACACAGACCTTATAGGTGGCTACACCTTC. Translating gives CAWSHTDLIGGYTF.

This clone was seen a few times. The rearrangement links TRBV10-2 to TRBJ1-4, with a tentative D call TRBD1 (5 bases). The CDR3 runs 13 residues. Germline CDR1 reads WSHSY; CDR2 reads SAAADI. The V end was cut by 3 bases, the J end by 8 bases, with 10 bases between. The CDR3: CASSEGAMEKLFF. The CDR3 region has the DNA TGCGCCAGCAGTGAAGGGGCGATGGAAAAACTGTTTTTT.

The CDR3 here is CATSGESGSYTGELFF. The CDR3 DNA is TGTGCCACCAGCGGGGAAAGCGGGAGCTACACCGGGGAGCTGTTTTTT. The J gene is TRBJ2-2, the V gene TRBV15, with 8 bases lining up with TRBD2. This CDR3 is built from 16 residues. The trim removed 5 bases at V and 3 bases at J, leaving 8 bases unmatched. CDR1 and CDR2 (germline): LNHNV, YYDKDF (reference sequence).

The rearrangement links TRBV18 to TRBJ2-3, with a weak D call TRBD2 (6 bases). Deletions cut 1 base from V and 1 base from J, with 6 bases between. CDR3 length equals 14 residues. The germline gives CDR1 KGHSH, CDR2 LQKENI. CDR3 nucleotides: TGTGCCAGCTCACCACGGGGGGGCACAGATACGCAGTATTTT. It yields the protein CASSPRGGTDTQYF.

V usage is TRBV18 and J usage is TRBJ2-7, with D possibly being TRBD1 (6 bases). CDR3 length: 17 amino acids. Trimming removed 3 bases from V and 7 bases from J, with 25 bases in between. From germline, CDR1 is KGHSH and CDR2 LQKENI. The CDR3 coding sequence is TGTGCCAGCTCACCCTCCCGGGCAGGGGCCCCTGGGGGAGAGCAGTACTTC. Translation: CASSPSRAGAPGGEQYF.